The clone carrying this TCR beta chain was counted ten times or more. Its antigen is not identified. The source of the sample is a study of CD8 T cells in ankylosing spondylitis. Study conclusions and caveats: There was a TCR beta motif, made of eight highly homologous variants, that appeared characteristic of ankylosing spondylitis blood.

MiXCR was run by TCRdb on the 5' RACE reads, yielding one entry per CDR3 protein. The table has 450,000 to 550,000 distinct CDR3 sequences, 5.3% seen once. This sequence originates from a male donor with ankylosing spondylitis. The specimen sequenced was blood, either unsorted or a sorted T cell fraction (not recorded which).

CDR3 in amino acids: CASSYRSSYNEQFF. CDR3 sequence (DNA): TGTGCCAGCAGTTACCGGAGCTCCTACAATGAGCAGTTCTTC. V usage is TRBV6-5 and J usage is TRBJ2-1; no definite D call. The CDR3 loop spans 14 amino acids. Germline V gene sequence: CDR1 MNHEY, CDR2 SVGAGI. Trimming stripped 2 bases from V and 0 bases from J, with 5 bases between.